The entry that follows covers one TCR beta chain sequence. CDR3 length: 17 amino acids. Germline V gene lookup returns CDR1 MNHEY and CDR2 SMNVEV (reference sequence). V lost 7 bases to trimming and J lost 2 bases; unmatched junction nucleotides: 8. The data stem from a study of blood T cell repertoires in COVID-19. Produced via immunoSEQ multiplex PCR; TCRdb's table is partial and in-frame only. Of 150,000 to 200,000 clones in the sample, roughly 80% are singletons; the top ten hold 17%. Sequencing used peripheral blood. The chain couples TRBV27 to TRBJ2-3; 14 bases are shared with TRBD2. The receptor was derived from a man in his sixties with active or convalescent COVID-19. The CDR3 sequence is CASTTRLAGGDTDTQYF. The CDR3 DNA sequence: TGTGCCAGCACCACGAGACTAGCGGGAGGGGACACAGATACGCAGTATTTT.